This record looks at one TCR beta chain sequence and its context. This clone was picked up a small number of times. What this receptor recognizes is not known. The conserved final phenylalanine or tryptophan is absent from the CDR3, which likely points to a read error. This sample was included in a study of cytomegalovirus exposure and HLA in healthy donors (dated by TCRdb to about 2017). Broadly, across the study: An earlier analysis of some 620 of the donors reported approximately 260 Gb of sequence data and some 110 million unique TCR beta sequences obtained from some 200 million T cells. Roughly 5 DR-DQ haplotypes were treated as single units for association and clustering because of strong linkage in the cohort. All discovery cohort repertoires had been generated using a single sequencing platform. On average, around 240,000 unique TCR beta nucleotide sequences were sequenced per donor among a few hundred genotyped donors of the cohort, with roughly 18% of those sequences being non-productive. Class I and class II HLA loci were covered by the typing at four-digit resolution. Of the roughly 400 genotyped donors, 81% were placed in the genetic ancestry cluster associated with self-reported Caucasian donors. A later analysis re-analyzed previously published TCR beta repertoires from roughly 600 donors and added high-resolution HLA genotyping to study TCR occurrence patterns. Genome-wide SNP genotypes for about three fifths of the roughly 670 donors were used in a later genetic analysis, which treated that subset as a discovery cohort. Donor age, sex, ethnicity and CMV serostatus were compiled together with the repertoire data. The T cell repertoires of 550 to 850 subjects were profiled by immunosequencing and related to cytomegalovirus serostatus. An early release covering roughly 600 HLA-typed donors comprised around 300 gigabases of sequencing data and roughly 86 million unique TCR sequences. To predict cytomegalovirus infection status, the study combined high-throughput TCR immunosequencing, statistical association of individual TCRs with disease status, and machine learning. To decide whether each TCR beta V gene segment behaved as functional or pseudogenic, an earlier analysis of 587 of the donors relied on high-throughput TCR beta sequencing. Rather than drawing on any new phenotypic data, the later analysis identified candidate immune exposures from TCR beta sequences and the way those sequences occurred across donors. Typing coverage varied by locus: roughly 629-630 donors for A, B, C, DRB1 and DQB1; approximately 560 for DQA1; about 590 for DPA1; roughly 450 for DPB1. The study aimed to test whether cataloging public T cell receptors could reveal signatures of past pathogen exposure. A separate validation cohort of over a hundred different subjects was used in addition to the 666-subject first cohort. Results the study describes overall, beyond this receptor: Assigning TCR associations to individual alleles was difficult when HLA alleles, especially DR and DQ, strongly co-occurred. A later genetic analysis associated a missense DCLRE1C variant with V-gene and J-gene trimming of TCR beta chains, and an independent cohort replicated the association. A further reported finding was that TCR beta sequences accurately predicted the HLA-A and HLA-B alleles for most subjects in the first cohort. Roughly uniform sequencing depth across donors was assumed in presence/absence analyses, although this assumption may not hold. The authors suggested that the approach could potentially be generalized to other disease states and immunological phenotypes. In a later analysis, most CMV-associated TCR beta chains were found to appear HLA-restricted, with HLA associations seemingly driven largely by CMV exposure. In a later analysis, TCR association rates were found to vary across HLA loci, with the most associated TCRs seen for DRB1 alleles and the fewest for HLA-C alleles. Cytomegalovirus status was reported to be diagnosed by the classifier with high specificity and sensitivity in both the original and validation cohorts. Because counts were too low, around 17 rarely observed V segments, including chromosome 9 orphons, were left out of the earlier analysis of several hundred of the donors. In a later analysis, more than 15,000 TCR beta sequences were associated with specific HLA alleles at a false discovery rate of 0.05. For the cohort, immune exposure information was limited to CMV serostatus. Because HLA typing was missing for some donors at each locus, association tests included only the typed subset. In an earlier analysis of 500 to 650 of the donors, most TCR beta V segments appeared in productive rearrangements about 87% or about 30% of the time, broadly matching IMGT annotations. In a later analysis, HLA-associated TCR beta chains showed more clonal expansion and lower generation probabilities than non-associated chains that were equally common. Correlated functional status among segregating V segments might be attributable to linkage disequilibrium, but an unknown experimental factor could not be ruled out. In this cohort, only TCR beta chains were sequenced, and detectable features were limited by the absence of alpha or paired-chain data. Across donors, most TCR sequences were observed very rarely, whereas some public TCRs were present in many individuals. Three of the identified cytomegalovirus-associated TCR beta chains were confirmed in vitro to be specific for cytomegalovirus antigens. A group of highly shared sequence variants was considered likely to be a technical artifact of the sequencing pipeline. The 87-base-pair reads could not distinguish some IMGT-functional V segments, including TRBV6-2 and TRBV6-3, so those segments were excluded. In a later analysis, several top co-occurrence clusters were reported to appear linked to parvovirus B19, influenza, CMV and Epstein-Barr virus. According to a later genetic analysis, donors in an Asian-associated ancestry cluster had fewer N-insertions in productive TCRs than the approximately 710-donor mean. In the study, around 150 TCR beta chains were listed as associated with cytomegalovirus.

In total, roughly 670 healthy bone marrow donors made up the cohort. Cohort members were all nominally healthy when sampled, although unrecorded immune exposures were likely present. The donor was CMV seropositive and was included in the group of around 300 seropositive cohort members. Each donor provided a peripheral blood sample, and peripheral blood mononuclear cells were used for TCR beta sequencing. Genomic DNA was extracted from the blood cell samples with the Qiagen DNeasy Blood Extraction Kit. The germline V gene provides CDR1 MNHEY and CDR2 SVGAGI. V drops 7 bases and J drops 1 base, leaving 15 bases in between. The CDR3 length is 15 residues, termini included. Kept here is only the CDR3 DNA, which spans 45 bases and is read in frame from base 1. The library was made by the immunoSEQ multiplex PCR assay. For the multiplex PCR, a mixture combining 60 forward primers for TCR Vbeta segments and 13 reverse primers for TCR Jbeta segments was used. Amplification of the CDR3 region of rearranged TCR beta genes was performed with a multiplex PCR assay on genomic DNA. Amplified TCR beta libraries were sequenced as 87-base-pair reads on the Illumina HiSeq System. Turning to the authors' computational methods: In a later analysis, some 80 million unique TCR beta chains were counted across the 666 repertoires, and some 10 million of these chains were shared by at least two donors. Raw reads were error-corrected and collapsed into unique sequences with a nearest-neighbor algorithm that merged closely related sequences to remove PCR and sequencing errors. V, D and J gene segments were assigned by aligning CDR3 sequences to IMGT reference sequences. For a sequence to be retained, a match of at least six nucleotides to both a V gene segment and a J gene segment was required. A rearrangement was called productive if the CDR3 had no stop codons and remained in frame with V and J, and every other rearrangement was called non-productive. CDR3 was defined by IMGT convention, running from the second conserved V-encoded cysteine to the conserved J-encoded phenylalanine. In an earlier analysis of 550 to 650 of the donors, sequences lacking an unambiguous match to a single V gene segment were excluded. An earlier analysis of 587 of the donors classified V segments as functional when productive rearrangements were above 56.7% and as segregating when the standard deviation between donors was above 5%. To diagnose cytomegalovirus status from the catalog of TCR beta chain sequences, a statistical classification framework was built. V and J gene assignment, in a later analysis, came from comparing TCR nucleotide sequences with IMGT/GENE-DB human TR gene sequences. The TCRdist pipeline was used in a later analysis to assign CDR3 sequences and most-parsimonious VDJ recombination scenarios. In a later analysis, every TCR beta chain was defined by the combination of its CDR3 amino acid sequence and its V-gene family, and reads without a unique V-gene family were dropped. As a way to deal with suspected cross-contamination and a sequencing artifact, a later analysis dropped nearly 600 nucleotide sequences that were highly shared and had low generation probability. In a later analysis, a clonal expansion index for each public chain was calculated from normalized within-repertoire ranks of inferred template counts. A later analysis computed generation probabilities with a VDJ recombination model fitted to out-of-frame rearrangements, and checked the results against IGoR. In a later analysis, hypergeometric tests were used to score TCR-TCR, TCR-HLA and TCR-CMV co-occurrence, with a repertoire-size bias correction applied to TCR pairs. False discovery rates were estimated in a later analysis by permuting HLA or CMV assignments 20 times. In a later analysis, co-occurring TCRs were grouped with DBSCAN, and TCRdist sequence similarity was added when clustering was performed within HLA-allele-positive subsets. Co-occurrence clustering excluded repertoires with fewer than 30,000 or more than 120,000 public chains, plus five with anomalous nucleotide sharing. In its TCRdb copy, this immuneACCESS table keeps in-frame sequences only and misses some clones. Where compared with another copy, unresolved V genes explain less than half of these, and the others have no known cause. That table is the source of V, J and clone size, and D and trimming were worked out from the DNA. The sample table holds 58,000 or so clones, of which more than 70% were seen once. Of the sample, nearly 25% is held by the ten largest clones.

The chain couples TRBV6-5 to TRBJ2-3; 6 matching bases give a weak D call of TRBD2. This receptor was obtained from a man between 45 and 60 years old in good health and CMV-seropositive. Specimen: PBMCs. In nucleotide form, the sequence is TGTGCCAGCACAAGCGGGCTAGCTGGCACAGATACGCAGTATGTT. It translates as CASTSGLAGTDTQYV.